The subject of this entry is one TCR beta chain. The sample belongs to a study of response to subunit inactivated influenza vaccine. V gave up 5 bases and J gave up 0 bases, with 14 bases separating them. The germline V gene encodes CDR1 DFQATT and CDR2 SNEGSKA (reference sequence). The CDR3 consists of 15 residues. From the RT-PCR reads, TCRdb called clonotypes with MiXCR, one entry per CDR3 protein. The top ten clones hold approximately 11% of a sample with roughly 170,000 distinct CDR3 sequences, 9.2% of them seen once. The origin of this receptor is a man in his forties or fifties who received an inactivated influenza vaccine. The chain links TRBV20-1 to TRBJ2-1; weak D call: TRBD1 (6 bases). Here the sequenced sample was non-naive T cells sorted from PBMCs, taken on the day of vaccination. CDR3: CSAARGQTSYNEQFF. In DNA, the CDR3 is TGCAGTGCTGCGCGCGGACAGACCTCCTACAATGAGCAGTTCTTC.